This T cell receptor (beta chain) was captured by sequencing in a study of control samples from healthy donors and cancer patients. Clones were sequenced by immunoSEQ multiplex PCR, and TCRdb holds only the in-frame ones, with some missing. Of some 200,000 clones listed, 91% are singletons. Germline CDR1 reads SEHNR; CDR2 reads FQNEAQ (reference sequence). The CDR3 is 12 residues long. Trimming cost V 5 bases and J 6 bases; bases outside gene matches: 3. The rearrangement uses TRBV7-9 and TRBJ1-1; 7 bases map to TRBD1. Material for sequencing was blood. The source is a woman in her twenties or thirties in good health. CDR3 nucleotides: TGTGCCAGCAGCCAGGGGGGAGCTGAAGCTTTCTTT. Translation gives CASSQGGAEAFF.